The sequence of this T cell receptor beta chain was determined in a study of CD8 T cells in ankylosing spondylitis. Broader study findings: Disease-linked clones were found to be CD8+ and relatively rare in peripheral blood.

Construction of TCR beta libraries was performed using quantitative 5'-RACE with molecular barcodes. MiXCR was run by TCRdb on the 5' RACE reads, yielding one entry per CDR3 protein. The table has around 300,000 distinct CDR3 sequences, 11% seen once. CDR1 and CDR2 from the germline V gene are DFQATT and SNEGSKA (reference sequence). The CDR3 covers 14 residues. This clonotype was seen at least ten times. Its antigen is currently unknown. The rearrangement uses TRBV20-1 and TRBJ2-2, with D unresolved. Sample: blood, either unsorted or a sorted T cell fraction (not recorded which). This TCR was sampled from a female donor with ankylosing spondylitis or in good health (not recorded which). The CDR3 loop is CRAGPNTNTGELFF. The DNA for the CDR3 is TGCAGGGCAGGCCCCAACACGAACACCGGGGAGCTGTTTTTT.